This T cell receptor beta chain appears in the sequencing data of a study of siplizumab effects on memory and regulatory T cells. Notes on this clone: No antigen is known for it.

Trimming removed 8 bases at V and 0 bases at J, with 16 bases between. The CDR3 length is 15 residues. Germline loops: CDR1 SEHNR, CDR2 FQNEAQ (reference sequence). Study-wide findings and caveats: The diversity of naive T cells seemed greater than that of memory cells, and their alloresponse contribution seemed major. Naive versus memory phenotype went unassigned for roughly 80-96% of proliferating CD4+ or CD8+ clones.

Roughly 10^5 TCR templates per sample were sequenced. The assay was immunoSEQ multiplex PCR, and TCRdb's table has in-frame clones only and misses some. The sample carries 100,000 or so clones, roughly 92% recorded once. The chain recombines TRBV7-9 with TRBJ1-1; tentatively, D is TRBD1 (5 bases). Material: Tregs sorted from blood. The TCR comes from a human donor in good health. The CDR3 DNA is TGTGCCAGCGGAGGGACGGGCAATCTGAACACTGAAGCTTTCTTT. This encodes CASGGTGNLNTEAFF. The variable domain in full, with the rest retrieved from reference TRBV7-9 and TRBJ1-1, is DTGVSQNPRHKITKRGQNVTFRCDPISEHNRLYWYRQTLGQGPEFLTYFQNEAQLEKSRLLSDRFSAERPKGSFSTLEIQRTEQGDSAMYLCASGGTGNLNTEAFFGQGTRLTVV.